Below are 24 T cell receptor beta chains sequenced from a single sample in a study of T cell changes during pregnancy in multiple sclerosis. Repertoires were generated with immunoSEQ multiplex PCR, while TCRdb's copy carries only in-frame clones and drops some. The table records some 74,000 clones, roughly 92% of them present only once. The specimen was peripheral blood, collected after pregnancy. These receptor sequences come from a female donor in good health, enrolled as a control in a pregnancy study.

This clone was found a few times. The chain links TRBV5-4 to TRBJ2-7; weak D call: TRBD1 (5 bases). Per germline, CDR1 SGHNT and CDR2 YYREEE (reference sequence). V was pared by 5 bases and J by 1 base, with 16 bases between. The CDR3 is 15 residues long. For the CDR3, the DNA is TGTGCCAGCAGTCCTGGACACTCACTATCCTACGAGCAGTACTTC. Its protein product is CASSPGHSLSYEQYF.

J is TRBJ1-5 and V is TRBV13, with D possibly matching TRBD1 (5 bases). CDR3 length equals 16 residues. The ends were cut back, 3 bases at V and 0 bases at J, with 12 bases in the middle. CDR1 is PRHDT and CDR2 is FYEKMQ in the germline V gene (reference sequence). The CDR3 spells CASSFRGDPSNQPQHF. CDR3 in DNA: TGTGCCAGCAGCTTCCGGGGGGATCCTAGCAATCAGCCCCAGCATTTT.

The chain links TRBV28 to TRBJ2-7; 7 nucleotides line up with TRBD2. The CDR3 has 13 residues. V trimming: 7 bases; J trimming: 7 bases; junction bases outside the gene matches: 10. Germline V gene lookup returns CDR1 MDHEN and CDR2 SYDVKM. CDR3 sequence (DNA): TGTGCCAGCATGGTGGGAGGGCGTATAGAGCAGTACTTC. This sequence encodes CASMVGGRIEQYF.

DNA of the CDR3: TGTGCCAGCAGCCGCCCGGGGGGGTTTAAGTTGACCGGGGAGCTGTTTTTT. Its protein product is CASSRPGGFKLTGELFF. V usage is TRBV28 and J usage is TRBJ2-2; 8 bases fit TRBD2. V trimming: 6 bases; J trimming: 5 bases; junction bases outside the gene matches: 14. The germline gives CDR1 MDHEN, CDR2 SYDVKM. This CDR3 is 17 amino acids long.

Many counts were recorded for this clone. The chain employs TRBV28 and TRBJ2-3, with 9 nucleotides matching TRBD2. The CDR3 spans 15 residues. Unmatched junction bases numbered 2, after V lost 2 bases and J lost 2 bases. Germline V CDR1 and CDR2: MDHEN, SYDVKM. As DNA, the CDR3 is TGTGCCAGCAGTTTAGCGGGGGGGCACACAGATACGCAGTATTTT. Protein product: CASSLAGGHTDTQYF.

The rearrangement uses TRBV19 and TRBJ1-4; TRBD1 might be the D (6 bases). Germline CDR1 and CDR2: LNHDA and SQIVND (reference sequence). V gave up 3 bases and J gave up 7 bases, with 24 bases separating them. The CDR3 is 18 amino acids. This chain's CDR3 is CASSILDSPTLIPEKLFF. DNA for the CDR3: TGTGCCAGTAGTATCCTGGACAGCCCAACTCTTATCCCTGAAAAACTGTTTTTT.

The chain links TRBV5-1 to TRBJ2-7; 9 nucleotides align to TRBD1. CDR1 is SGHRS and CDR2 is YFSETQ in the germline V gene. The CDR3 is made up of 15 amino acids. The V segment lost 5 bases and the J segment 2 bases; nucleotides outside the gene matches: 8. This CDR3 is CASSSDGTGTYEQYF. Here the CDR3 DNA reads TGCGCCAGCAGTTCTGACGGGACAGGGACCTACGAGCAGTACTTC.

The genes are TRBV6-1 and TRBJ2-7; TRBD1 matches at 11 bases. This CDR3 has 13 residues. With V trimmed by 10 bases and J by 2 bases, 4 bases remained unmatched. In germline, CDR1 is MNHNS, CDR2 SASEGT. As DNA, the CDR3 is TGTGCCACTTGGGACAGGGGGGCCTACGAGCAGTACTTC. This translates into CATWDRGAYEQYF.

The V call is TRBV11-3, the J call TRBJ2-1, with 7 bases lining up with TRBD1. V gave up 3 bases and J gave up 2 bases; unmatched junction bases: 4. This CDR3 contains 15 residues. Per germline, CDR1 SGHNT and CDR2 YENEEA. Here the CDR3 reads CASSFLGGPYNEQFF. In DNA, the CDR3 is TGTGCCAGCAGCTTCCTAGGGGGCCCCTACAATGAGCAGTTCTTC.

The chain carries TRBV27 and TRBJ2-7, with 9 bases aligning to TRBD1. CDR3 length equals 14 residues. The V and J ends lost 10 bases and 5 bases, in that order; junction bases with no gene match: 12. From germline, CDR1 is MNHEY and CDR2 SMNVEV (reference sequence). DNA for the CDR3: TGTGCCACCCACAGGGGGCTCCCCCCCCACGAGCAGTACTTC. It translates to CATHRGLPPHEQYF.

In DNA, the CDR3 is TGTGCCAGCTCACTAGGGACAGGAGGAAACACCATATATTTT. Amino acid sequence: CASSLGTGGNTIYF. The chain employs TRBV18 and TRBJ1-3; 8 bases agree with TRBD1. Germline V gives CDR1 KGHSH, CDR2 LQKENI. The CDR3 is 14 residues long. V was clipped by 4 bases and J by 4 bases; unmatched bases: 3.

The rearrangement joins TRBV11-3 to TRBJ2-2; 12 bases fit TRBD2. This CDR3 is built from 15 residues. V trimming: 5 bases; J trimming: 6 bases; junction bases outside the gene matches: 4. Germline CDR1 SGHNT, CDR2 YENEEA. CDR3 region: CASSRTSGVAGELFF. The DNA of the CDR3 is TGTGCCAGCAGCCGGACTAGCGGGGTGGCCGGGGAGCTGTTTTTT. Full variable domain (remainder filled in from reference TRBV11-3 and TRBJ2-2): EAGVVQSPRYKIIEKKQPVAFWCNPISGHNTLYWYLQNLGQGPELLIRYENEEAVDDSQLPKDRFSAERLKGVDSTLKIQPAELGDSAVYLCASSRTSGVAGELFFGEGSRLTVL.

V usage is TRBV4-1 and J usage is TRBJ2-5; 9 nucleotides agree with TRBD2. This CDR3 has 17 residues. Germline-derived CDR1 and CDR2 are MGHRA and YSYEKL. The junction had 10 bases not matched to a gene; V was cut back by 4 bases and J by 1 base. As DNA, the CDR3 is TGCGCCAGCAGCCTCGGAAGGGGACTAGCACCCCAAGAGACCCAGTACTTC. Translation: CASSLGRGLAPQETQYF.

This clone was seen once. The chain couples TRBV19 to TRBJ1-6; 8 positions match TRBD1. Trimming at V came to 6 bases and at J to 6 bases, leaving 1 base not matched to a gene. CDR1 LNHDA and CDR2 SQIVND come from the germline V gene (reference sequence). CDR3 size: 13 residues. CDR3 loop: CASRTGVNSPLHF. In DNA, the CDR3 is TGTGCCAGTAGGACAGGGGTTAATTCACCCCTCCACTTT. The whole variable domain, filled in from reference TRBV19 and TRBJ1-6, reads DGGITQSPKYLFRKEGQNVTLSCEQNLNHDAMYWYRQDPGQGLRLIYYSQIVNDFQKGDIAEGYSVSREKKESFPLTVTSAQKNPTAFYLCASRTGVNSPLHFGNGTRLTVT.

The chain uses TRBV28 and TRBJ2-3; D remains unclear. The CDR3 extends over 12 amino acids. V was clipped by 4 bases and J by 1 base, with 3 bases between them. Germline CDR1 reads MDHEN; CDR2 reads SYDVKM. The CDR3 reads CASSSGTDTQYF. CDR3 nucleotides: TGTGCCAGCAGTTCGGGCACAGATACGCAGTATTTT.

This chain uses TRBV10-1 with TRBJ2-2; perhaps TRBD2 as D (6 bases). V was shortened by 3 bases and J by 4 bases, with 18 bases between the two germline ends. The germline V gene has CDR1 WNHNN and CDR2 SYGVQD (reference sequence). The CDR3 totals 17 residues. CDR3 loop: CASSDIFLAGLTGELFF. The CDR3 DNA is TGCGCCAGCAGTGATATATTCCTCGCGGGACTCACCGGGGAGCTGTTTTTT.

CDR3 sequence: CASSLDFRAVNSPLHF. CDR3 DNA sequence: TGTGCCAGCAGCTTGGATTTCAGGGCGGTTAATTCACCCCTCCACTTT. The J gene is TRBJ1-6, the V gene TRBV5-5, with D possibly being TRBD1 (5 bases). The CDR3 is 16 residues long. Germline values: CDR1 SGHKS, CDR2 YYEKEE (reference sequence). Trimming took off 0 bases at V and 6 bases at J, with 13 bases between the two ends.

The chain recombines TRBV28 with TRBJ2-1; TRBD2 agrees at 8 bases. Germline assignment: CDR1 MDHEN and CDR2 SYDVKM. The CDR3 has 14 residues. The ends lost 2 bases at V and 5 bases at J; junction bases unmatched: 2. This CDR3 reads CASSLAGGHNEQFF. The CDR3 DNA follows: TGTGCCAGCAGTTTAGCGGGGGGACACAATGAGCAGTTCTTC. The full variable domain, with the rest looked up from reference TRBV28 and TRBJ2-1, is DVKVTQSSRYLVKRTGEKVFLECVQDMDHENMFWYRQDPGLGLRLIYFSYDVKMKEKGDIPEGYSVSREKKERFSLILESASTNQTSMYLCASSLAGGHNEQFFGPGTRLTVL.

The chain has TRBV25-1 and TRBJ2-1, with 9 bases lining up with TRBD1. Trimming removed 6 bases from V and 7 bases from J; junction bases left unmatched: 10. The CDR3 length is 15 residues. Per germline, CDR1 MGHDK and CDR2 SYGVNS. In nucleotides, the CDR3 is TGTGCCAGCAGCCTACCGGGACAGGGTGGGAATGAGCAGTTCTTC. Translation: CASSLPGQGGNEQFF. Based on the CDR3 plus reference TRBV25-1 and TRBJ2-1, the full variable domain is EADIYQTPRYLVIGTGKKITLECSQTMGHDKMYWYQQDPGMELHLIHYSYGVNSTEKGDLSSESTVSRIRTEHFPLTLESARPSHTSQYLCASSLPGQGGNEQFFGPGTRLTVL.

The chain links TRBV28 to TRBJ2-3; the match to TRBD2 covers 7 bases. The CDR3 has 16 residues. The germline CDR1 and CDR2 sequences are MDHEN and SYDVKM. Trimming cost V 6 bases and J 0 bases; bases outside gene matches: 9. The CDR3 here is CASRGEGQASTDTQYF. CDR3 DNA sequence: TGTGCCAGCAGGGGGGAGGGGCAGGCTAGCACAGATACGCAGTATTTT. Supplemented by reference TRBV28 and TRBJ2-3, the full variable domain reads DVKVTQSSRYLVKRTGEKVFLECVQDMDHENMFWYRQDPGLGLRLIYFSYDVKMKEKGDIPEGYSVSREKKERFSLILESASTNQTSMYLCASRGEGQASTDTQYFGPGTRLTVL.

V and J are TRBV28 and TRBJ2-3, with 9 positions matching TRBD1. This CDR3 is built from 15 residues. The germline gives CDR1 MDHEN, CDR2 SYDVKM. The junction had 5 bases not matched to a gene; V was cut back by 3 bases and J by 4 bases. DNA for the CDR3: TGTGCCAGCAGTTTCGGGGACAGGGCCGCAGATACGCAGTATTTT. It specifies CASSFGDRAADTQYF. The full variable domain, with the rest looked up from reference TRBV28 and TRBJ2-3, is DVKVTQSSRYLVKRTGEKVFLECVQDMDHENMFWYRQDPGLGLRLIYFSYDVKMKEKGDIPEGYSVSREKKERFSLILESASTNQTSMYLCASSFGDRAADTQYFGPGTRLTVL.

The genes are TRBV7-2 and TRBJ2-1; TRBD2 agrees at 14 bases. Germline assignment: CDR1 SGHTA and CDR2 FQGNSA. This CDR3 spans 15 amino acids. J lost 7 bases, V lost 5 bases, and 4 bases had no gene match. In DNA form, the CDR3 reads TGTGCCAGCAGCCGAGGACTAGCGGGAGGTAATGAGCAGTTCTTC. Its protein product is CASSRGLAGGNEQFF.

This chain links TRBV5-1 with TRBJ1-4; D ambiguous. This CDR3 is built from 14 residues. Germline-derived CDR1 and CDR2 are SGHRS and YFSETQ. Trimming left V 3 bases short and J 5 bases short, with 11 bases between. The CDR3 spells CASSSEPGNEKLFF. The DNA for the CDR3 is TGCGCCAGCAGCTCCGAACCGGGGAATGAAAAACTGTTTTTT.

The chain joins TRBV5-4 to TRBJ1-6; D unresolved. The CDR3 has 17 amino acids. The V and J ends lost 0 bases and 0 bases respectively, with 10 bases between them. CDR1 is SGHNT and CDR2 is YYREEE in the germline V gene (reference sequence). The CDR3 protein is CASSLAGSSSYNSPLHF. The CDR3 region has the DNA TGTGCCAGCAGCTTGGCGGGGTCAAGCTCCTATAATTCACCCCTCCACTTT.